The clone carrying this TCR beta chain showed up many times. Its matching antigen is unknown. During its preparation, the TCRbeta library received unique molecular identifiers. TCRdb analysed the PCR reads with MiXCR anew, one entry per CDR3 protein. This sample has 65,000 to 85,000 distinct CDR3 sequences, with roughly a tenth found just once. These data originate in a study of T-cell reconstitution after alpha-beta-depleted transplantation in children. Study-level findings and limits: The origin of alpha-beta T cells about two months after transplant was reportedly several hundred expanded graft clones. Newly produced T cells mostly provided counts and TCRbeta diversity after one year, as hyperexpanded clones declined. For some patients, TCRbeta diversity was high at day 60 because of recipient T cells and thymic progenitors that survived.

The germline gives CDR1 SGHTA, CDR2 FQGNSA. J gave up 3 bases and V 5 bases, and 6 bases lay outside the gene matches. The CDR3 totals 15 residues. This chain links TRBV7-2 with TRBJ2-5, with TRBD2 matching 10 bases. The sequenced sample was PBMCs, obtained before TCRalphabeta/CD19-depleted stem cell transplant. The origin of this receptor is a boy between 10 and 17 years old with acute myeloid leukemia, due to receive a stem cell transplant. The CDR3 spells CASSPGTSGKETQYF. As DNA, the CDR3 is TGTGCCAGCAGCCCGGGCACTAGCGGGAAAGAGACCCAGTACTTC. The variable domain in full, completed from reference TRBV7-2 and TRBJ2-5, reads GAGVSQSPSNKVTEKGKDVELRCDPISGHTALYWYRQSLGQGLEFLIYFQGNSAPDKSGLPSDRFSAERTGGSVSTLTIQRTQQEDSAVYLCASSPGTSGKETQYFGPGTRLLVL.